This T cell receptor beta chain was retrieved from a study of cytomegalovirus exposure and HLA in healthy donors. Study-wide findings and caveats: According to the study, roughly 180 TCR beta chains were cytomegalovirus-associated. In the 120 validation repertoires, a later analysis found that first-cohort TCR clusters tended to co-occur.

With regard to this clone: Its antigen is as yet unknown.

The germline V gene encodes CDR1 SGDLS and CDR2 YYNGEE. Unmatched junction bases numbered 8, after V lost 1 base and J lost 1 base. The CDR3 loop spans 17 amino acids. Produced via immunoSEQ multiplex PCR; TCRdb's table is partial and in-frame only. The sample records more than 85,000 clones, approximately 89% being singletons. The source is a young woman in good health and CMV-seronegative. This chain joins TRBV9 and TRBJ2-1; the match to TRBD2 covers 7 bases. Sequencing used PBMCs. CDR3 residues: CASSVRGDSVSYNEQFF. In nucleotides, the CDR3 is TGTGCCAGCAGCGTACGGGGGGACTCCGTATCCTACAATGAGCAGTTCTTC.